Below, one TCR beta chain is given with its context. Its antigen is still unknown. This sample was included in a study of post-analysis software for immune sequencing data. The study's findings and limits: Among multiple sclerosis patients, normalized Chao1 diversity was significantly below that of controls.

Tagging with unique molecular identifiers was a feature of the TCR beta cDNA libraries. TCRdb redid the calling of the PCR reads with MiXCR, one entry per CDR3 protein. The profile shows over 300,000 distinct CDR3 sequences, around a third of them singletons. What was sequenced was blood. The receptor was isolated from a girl under 18 with multiple sclerosis.

The CDR3 DNA reads as TGCGCCAGCAGCTTGATCGACACAGGGCCTGAAGCTTTCTTT. This codes for CASSLIDTGPEAFF. The chain has TRBV5-1 and TRBJ1-1; perhaps TRBD1 as D (6 bases). The CDR3 runs 14 residues. Per germline, CDR1 SGHRS and CDR2 YFSETQ. Trimming pared 1 base from V and 6 bases from J, leaving 13 bases between.